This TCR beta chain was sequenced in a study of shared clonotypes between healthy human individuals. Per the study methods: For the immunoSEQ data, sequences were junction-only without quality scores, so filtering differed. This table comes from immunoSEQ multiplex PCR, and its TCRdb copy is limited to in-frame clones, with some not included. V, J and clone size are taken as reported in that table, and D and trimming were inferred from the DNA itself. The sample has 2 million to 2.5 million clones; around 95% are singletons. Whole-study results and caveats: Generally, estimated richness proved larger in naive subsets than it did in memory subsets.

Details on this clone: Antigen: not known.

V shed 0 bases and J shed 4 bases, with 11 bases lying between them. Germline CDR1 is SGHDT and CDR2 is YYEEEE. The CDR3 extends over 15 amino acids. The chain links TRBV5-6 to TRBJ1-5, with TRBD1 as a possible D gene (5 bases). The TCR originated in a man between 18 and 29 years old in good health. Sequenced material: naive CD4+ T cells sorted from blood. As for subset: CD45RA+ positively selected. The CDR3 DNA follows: TGTGCCAGCAGCTTGGTGGGGCGACCAAATCAGCCCCAGCATTTT. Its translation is CASSLVGRPNQPQHF.